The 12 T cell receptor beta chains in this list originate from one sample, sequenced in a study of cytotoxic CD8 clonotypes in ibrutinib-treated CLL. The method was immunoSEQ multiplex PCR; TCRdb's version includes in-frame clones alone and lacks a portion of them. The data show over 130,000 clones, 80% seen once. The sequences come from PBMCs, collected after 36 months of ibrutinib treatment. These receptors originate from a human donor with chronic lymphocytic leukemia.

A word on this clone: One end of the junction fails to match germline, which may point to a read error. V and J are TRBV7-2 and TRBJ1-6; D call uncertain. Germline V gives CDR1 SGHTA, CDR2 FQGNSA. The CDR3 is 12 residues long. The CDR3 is CASSLPNSLLHF. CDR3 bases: TGTGCCAGCAGCCTACCCAATTCACTCCTCCACTTT.

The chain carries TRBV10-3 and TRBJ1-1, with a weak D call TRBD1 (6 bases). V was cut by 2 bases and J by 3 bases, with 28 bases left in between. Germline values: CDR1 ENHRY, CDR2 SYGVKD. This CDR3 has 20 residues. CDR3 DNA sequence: TGTGCCATCAGTGAGCCCTACCTCCTGAGGGGGGTCAAAATGTACACTGAAGCTTTCTTT. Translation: CAISEPYLLRGVKMYTEAFF.

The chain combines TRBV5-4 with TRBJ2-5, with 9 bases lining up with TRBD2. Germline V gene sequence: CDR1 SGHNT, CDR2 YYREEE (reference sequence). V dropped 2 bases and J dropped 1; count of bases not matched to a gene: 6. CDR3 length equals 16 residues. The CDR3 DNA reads TGTGCCAGCAGCTTCGCGCGGGGGGGCCCCCAAGAGACCCAGTACTTC. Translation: CASSFARGGPQETQYF.

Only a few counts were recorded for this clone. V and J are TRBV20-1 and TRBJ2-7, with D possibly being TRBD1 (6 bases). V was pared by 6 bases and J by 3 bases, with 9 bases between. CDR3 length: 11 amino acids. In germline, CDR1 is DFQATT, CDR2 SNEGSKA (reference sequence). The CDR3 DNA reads TGCAGTGCCCGACAGGACTACGAGCAGTACTTC. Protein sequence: CSARQDYEQYF.

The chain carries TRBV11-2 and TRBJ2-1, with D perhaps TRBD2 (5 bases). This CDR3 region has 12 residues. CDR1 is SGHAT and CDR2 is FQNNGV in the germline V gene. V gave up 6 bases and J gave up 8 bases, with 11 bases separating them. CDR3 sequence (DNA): TGTGCCAGCAGACCCGAGGGCGATGAGCAGTTCTTC. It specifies CASRPEGDEQFF.

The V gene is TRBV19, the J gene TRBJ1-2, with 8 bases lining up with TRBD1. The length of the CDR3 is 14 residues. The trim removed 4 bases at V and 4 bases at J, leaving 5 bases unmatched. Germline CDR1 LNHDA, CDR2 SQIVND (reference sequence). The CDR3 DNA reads TGTGCCAGTAGTAGGACAGGGATCGGCTATGGCTACACCTTC. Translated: CASSRTGIGYGYTF.

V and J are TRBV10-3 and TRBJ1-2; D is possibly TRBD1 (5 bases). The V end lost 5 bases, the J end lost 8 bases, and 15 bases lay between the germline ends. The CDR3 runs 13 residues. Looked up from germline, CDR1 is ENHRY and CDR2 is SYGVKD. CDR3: CAISKASSGGYTF. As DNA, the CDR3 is TGTGCCATCAGTAAGGCGTCCTCAGGGGGCTACACCTTC.

CDR3 amino acids: CASSHQALGDLNEKLFF. For the CDR3, the DNA is TGCGCCAGCAGCCATCAAGCCTTGGGGGATCTGAATGAAAAACTGTTTTTT. The chain has TRBV4-1 and TRBJ1-4; tentatively, D is TRBD1 (5 bases). In germline, CDR1 is MGHRA, CDR2 YSYEKL. The V and J ends lost 3 bases and 5 bases respectively, with 19 bases between them. This CDR3 spans 17 amino acids.

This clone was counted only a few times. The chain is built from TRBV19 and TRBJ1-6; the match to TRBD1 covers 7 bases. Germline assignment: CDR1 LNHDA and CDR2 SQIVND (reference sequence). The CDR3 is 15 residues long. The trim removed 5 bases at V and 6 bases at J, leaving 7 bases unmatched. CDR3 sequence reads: CASSRTGSINSPLHF. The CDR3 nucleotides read TGTGCCAGTAGTCGGACAGGTTCTATTAATTCACCCCTCCACTTT.

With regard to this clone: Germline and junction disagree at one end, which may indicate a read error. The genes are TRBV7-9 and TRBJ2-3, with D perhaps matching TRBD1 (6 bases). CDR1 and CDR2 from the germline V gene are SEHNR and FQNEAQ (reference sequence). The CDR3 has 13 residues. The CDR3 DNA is TGTGCCAGCAGCTTAGGGGACACAAATACGCAGTATTTT. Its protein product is CASSLGDTNTQYF.

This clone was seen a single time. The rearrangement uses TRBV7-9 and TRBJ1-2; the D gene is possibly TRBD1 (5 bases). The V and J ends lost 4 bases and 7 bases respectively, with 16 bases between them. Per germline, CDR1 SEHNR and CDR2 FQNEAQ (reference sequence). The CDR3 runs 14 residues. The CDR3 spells CASSSSGTLGGYTF. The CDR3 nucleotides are TGTGCCAGCAGCTCATCCGGGACTCTTGGTGGCTACACCTTC.

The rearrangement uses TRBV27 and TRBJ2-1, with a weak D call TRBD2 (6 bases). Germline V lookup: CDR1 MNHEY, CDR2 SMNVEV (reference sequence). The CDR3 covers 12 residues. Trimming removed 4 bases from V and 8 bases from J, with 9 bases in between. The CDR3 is CASSYGEDEQFF. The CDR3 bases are TGTGCCAGCAGTTACGGGGAGGATGAGCAGTTCTTC.